These 31 T cell receptor beta chains originate from one sample sequenced in a study of identifying expanded T cells in peripheral blood. The method was immunoSEQ multiplex PCR; TCRdb's version includes in-frame clones alone and lacks a portion of them. This sample has approximately 120,000 clones; around 90% occur once, and the top ten carry around 8.2%. The sample taken for sequencing was blood. The receptors originated from a person between 18 and 69 years old in good health.

This sequence joins TRBV4-3 and TRBJ2-2, with D hard to call. The germline V and J ends were trimmed by 1 base and 4 bases, with 13 bases remaining between them. The CDR3 has 16 amino acids. Germline lookup yields CDR1 LGHNA and CDR2 YSLEER. The CDR3 protein is CASSQAPGRTTGELFF. CDR3 nucleotides: TGCGCCAGCAGCCAAGCCCCCGGCAGAACCACCGGGGAGCTGTTTTTT.

This clone occurred a few times. The V and J genes are TRBV5-1 and TRBJ1-1; 10 nucleotides line up with TRBD1. The CDR3 sequence is 15 residues long. Germline V CDR1 and CDR2: SGHRS, YFSETQ. V shed 2 bases and J 5 bases; nucleotides not matched to a gene: 6. The CDR3 sequence is CASSLSGTGVTEAFF. DNA for the CDR3: TGCGCCAGCAGCTTATCCGGGACAGGGGTGACTGAAGCTTTCTTT.

The rearrangement joins TRBV5-4 to TRBJ1-1; D unresolved. V was shortened by 0 bases and J by 7 bases, with 10 bases between the two germline ends. In germline, CDR1 is SGHNT, CDR2 YYREEE (reference sequence). This CDR3 has 13 residues. The CDR3 DNA is TGTGCCAGCAGCTTGGATATCTTGAATGAAGCTTTCTTT. It is translated as CASSLDILNEAFF.

The V and J genes are TRBV28 and TRBJ1-2; TRBD1 agrees at 8 bases. The J segment lost 7 bases and the V segment lost 6 bases, leaving 10 bases of the junction unmatched. This CDR3 is built from 14 residues. The germline gives CDR1 MDHEN, CDR2 SYDVKM. In DNA form, the CDR3 reads TGTGCCAGCAGCATTACGACAGGGGTGTTTGGCTACACCTTC. Translation: CASSITTGVFGYTF.

This clone was seen only once. The chain joins TRBV28 to TRBJ2-6; no clear D gene. This CDR3 is built from 14 residues. V lost 8 bases, J lost 4 bases, and 12 bases lay in between. Germline-derived CDR1 and CDR2 are MDHEN and SYDVKM. CDR3 nucleotide sequence: TGTGCCAGCCGAAGATCCGACGGGGCCAACGTCCTGACTTTC. Its protein is CASRRSDGANVLTF.

V usage is TRBV28 and J usage is TRBJ2-5; the match to TRBD2 covers 10 bases. CDR1 is MDHEN and CDR2 is SYDVKM in the germline V gene. The CDR3 spans 14 residues. V gave up 6 bases and J gave up 3 bases; unmatched junction bases: 4. CDR3 in DNA: TGTGCCAGCAGACCAGGACTAGCGGAAGAGACCCAGTACTTC. Protein sequence: CASRPGLAEETQYF.

V gene TRBV27 combines with J gene TRBJ1-2; TRBD1 is a possible D gene (6 bases). The V end lost 7 bases, the J end lost 5 bases, and 14 bases lay between the germline ends. Germline CDR1 MNHEY, CDR2 SMNVEV (reference sequence). The CDR3 has 13 amino acids. DNA of the CDR3: TGTGCCAGCAAGGAAACAGGGAGATATGGCTACACCTTC. Translation gives CASKETGRYGYTF.

The CDR3 region is CATQIPGELFF. The CDR3 coding sequence is TGTGCCACCCAAATCCCCGGGGAGCTGTTTTTT. The V and J genes are TRBV19 and TRBJ2-2, with no clear D. The CDR3 is 11 residues long. The germline V gene encodes CDR1 LNHDA and CDR2 SQIVND (reference sequence). V was shortened by 10 bases and J by 6 bases, with 9 bases between the two germline ends.

The chain is built from TRBV23-1 and TRBJ2-2; perhaps TRBD1 as D (6 bases). TRBV23-1 belongs to the ORF category, with a function that is uncertain. This CDR3 has 16 residues. Trimming took 0 bases from V and 2 from J, leaving 10 bases between them. The CDR3 region is CASSQSGQLNTGELFF. The CDR3 DNA reads as TGCGCCAGCAGTCAATCCGGACAGCTCAACACCGGGGAGCTGTTTTTT.

This clone was observed once. This sequence joins TRBV6-6 and TRBJ2-7; D possibly corresponds to TRBD1 (6 bases). The V and J ends lost 5 bases and 1 base respectively, with 12 bases between them. Germline CDR1 MNHNY, CDR2 SVGAGI (reference sequence). The CDR3 loop spans 14 amino acids. The DNA for the CDR3 is TGTGCCAGCAGTCAGGGGCTTGGATCCTACGAGCAGTACTTC. It codes for CASSQGLGSYEQYF.

CDR3 DNA: TGTGCCAGCAGCTTCTCCGCGACAGTCGAGACCCAGTACTTC. Amino acid sequence: CASSFSATVETQYF. This chain joins TRBV7-6 and TRBJ2-5; D perhaps matches TRBD1 (5 bases). Trimming shortened V by 3 bases and J by 5 bases, and 13 bases separated the two germline ends. The CDR3 spans 14 residues. CDR1 SGHVS and CDR2 FNYEAQ come from the germline V gene. Using reference TRBV7-6 and TRBJ2-5 for the parts outside the CDR3, the full variable domain is GAGVSQSPRYKVTKRGQDVALRCDPISGHVSLYWYRQALGQGPEFLTYFNYEAQQDKSGLPNDRFSAERPEGSISTLTIQRTEQRDSAMYRCASSFSATVETQYFGPGTRLLVL.

The genes are TRBV18 and TRBJ2-1; D ambiguous. Per germline, CDR1 KGHSH and CDR2 LQKENI. V lost 2 bases to trimming and J lost 2 bases, with 4 bases between them. This CDR3 has 13 amino acids. CDR3 bases: TGTGCCAGCTCACCAGGACCCTACAATGAGCAGTTCTTC. The encoded protein is CASSPGPYNEQFF.

This clone is a singleton in its sample. The chain carries TRBV30 and TRBJ2-1; D remains ambiguous. The CDR3 has 12 amino acids. From germline, CDR1 is GTSNPN and CDR2 SVGIG (reference sequence). The germline V and J ends were trimmed by 0 bases and 5 bases, with 5 bases remaining between them. CDR3 loop: CAWSVQDNEQFF. In DNA form, the CDR3 reads TGTGCCTGGAGTGTCCAGGACAATGAGCAGTTCTTC.

The V call is TRBV28, the J call TRBJ2-6, with D unclear. This CDR3 contains 14 residues. The V and J ends lost 3 bases and 0 bases respectively, with 3 bases between them. Looked up from germline, CDR1 is MDHEN and CDR2 is SYDVKM. As DNA, the CDR3 is TGTGCCAGCAGTTTGAACTCTGGGGCCAACGTCCTGACTTTC. It encodes CASSLNSGANVLTF.

This chain uses TRBV10-3 with TRBJ2-2; D may be TRBD2 (6 bases). Trimming left V 9 bases short and J 0 bases short, with 23 bases between. Germline CDR1 ENHRY, CDR2 SYGVKD. This CDR3 region has 18 residues. Written as DNA, the CDR3 is TGTGCCATGAGAGGAGGGGTTGGGTCAAGAGCGAACACCGGGGAGCTGTTTTTT. As protein: CAMRGGVGSRANTGELFF.

The gene calls are TRBV29-1 and TRBJ2-3; no reliable D call. Between the trimmed V and J ends, which lost 7 bases and 3 bases, there was a span of 17 bases. Germline V gives CDR1 SQVTM, CDR2 ANQGSEA. The CDR3 runs 14 residues. CDR3 DNA: TGCAGCGCAAGTCTGGGATTGAGGACAGATACGCAGTATTTT. It is translated as CSASLGLRTDTQYF.

This sequence joins TRBV5-1 and TRBJ1-1; D not certain. Germline V gene sequence: CDR1 SGHRS, CDR2 YFSETQ. The CDR3 length is 14 residues. V lost 2 bases to trimming and J lost 3 bases, with 11 bases between them. The CDR3 bases are TGCGCCAGCAGCTTTTACTCGGAGGACACTGAAGCTTTCTTT. It specifies CASSFYSEDTEAFF.

The chain carries TRBV5-1 and TRBJ2-7, with unresolved D. Looked up from germline, CDR1 is SGHRS and CDR2 is YFSETQ. The V gene lost 0 bases and the J gene lost 0 bases, with 10 bases spanning the gap. The CDR3 totals 15 residues. CDR3 loop: CASSLGVGSSYEQYF. CDR3 DNA: TGCGCCAGCAGCTTGGGTGTCGGAAGCTCCTACGAGCAGTACTTC.

The chain has TRBV5-8 and TRBJ2-2; D remains unclear. V lost 0 bases and J 3 bases, leaving 12 bases between the germline ends. The CDR3 has 16 amino acids. Germline loops: CDR1 SGHTS, CDR2 YDEGEE. The CDR3 sequence is CASSLGLGIDTGELFF. The CDR3 region has the DNA TGTGCCAGCAGCTTGGGTCTAGGGATAGACACCGGGGAGCTGTTTTTT. The variable domain in full, with the rest retrieved from reference TRBV5-8 and TRBJ2-2, is EAGVTQSPTHLIKTRGQQATLRCSPISGHTSVYWYQQALGLGLQFLLWYDEGEERNRGNFPPRFSGRQFPNYSSELNVNALELEDSALYLCASSLGLGIDTGELFFGEGSRLTVL.

The chain recombines TRBV19 with TRBJ1-5; D unresolved. Between the trimmed V and J ends, which lost 3 bases and 0 bases, there was a span of 9 bases. Per germline, CDR1 LNHDA and CDR2 SQIVND (reference sequence). The CDR3 covers 15 residues. CDR3 loop: CASSISSLSNQPQHF. As DNA, the CDR3 is TGTGCCAGTAGTATTTCCAGCCTTAGCAATCAGCCCCAGCATTTT.

This chain links TRBV10-3 with TRBJ1-2; 11 bases are shared with TRBD1. There are 15 residues in the CDR3. Losses at the gene ends were 5 bases for V and 4 bases for J; bases not matched to a gene: 6. Germline CDR1 is ENHRY and CDR2 is SYGVKD. The CDR3 loop reads CAISSGQGAGYGYTF. CDR3 in DNA: TGTGCCATCAGTTCCGGACAGGGGGCAGGCTATGGCTACACCTTC.

V is TRBV5-1 and J is TRBJ2-7; TRBD2 matches 10 bases. The CDR3 sequence is 15 residues long. Germline lookup yields CDR1 SGHRS and CDR2 YFSETQ. The ends lost 3 bases at V and 6 bases at J; junction bases unmatched: 9. The CDR3 reads CASSWGSSGSVEQYF. The CDR3 DNA is TGCGCCAGCAGCTGGGGGTCTAGCGGGAGTGTCGAGCAGTACTTC.

V is TRBV10-1 and J is TRBJ1-5; 8 bases are a match to TRBD1. Germline V lookup: CDR1 WNHNN, CDR2 SYGVQD (reference sequence). CDR3 length: 13 amino acids. V shed 3 bases and J 6 bases; nucleotides not matched to a gene: 1. The CDR3, as DNA: TGCGCCAGCAGTGATACAGGGGGTCAGCCCCAGCATTTT. It specifies CASSDTGGQPQHF.

The gene calls are TRBV6-5 and TRBJ2-1; no clear D gene. CDR1 and CDR2 (germline): MNHEY, SVGAGI. V shed 4 bases and J shed 2 bases, with 9 bases lying between them. This CDR3 contains 14 residues. DNA of the CDR3: TGTGCCAGCAGTTCCAGCCCCCCCTACAATGAGCAGTTCTTC. Protein product: CASSSSPPYNEQFF.

The rearrangement links TRBV5-3 to TRBJ1-2; weak D call: TRBD1 (5 bases). TRBV5-3 is an open reading frame, and its role is uncertain. CDR3 length equals 14 residues. With 6 bases removed from V and 4 bases from J, the gap between germline ends came to 16 bases. The CDR3 DNA follows: TGTGCCAGAATGGAAAGCCCAGGGCTCTATGGCTACACCTTC. Translation: CARMESPGLYGYTF.

The rearrangement links TRBV2 to TRBJ1-5; unclear D gene. CDR1 is SNHLY and CDR2 is FYNNEI in the germline V gene. There are 14 residues in the CDR3. The V end was cut by 2 bases, the J end by 8 bases, with 13 bases between. The CDR3 sequence is CASSERRVWEPQHF. The CDR3 region has the DNA TGTGCCAGCAGTGAAAGGAGGGTTTGGGAGCCCCAGCATTTT.

The chain carries TRBV9 and TRBJ1-2; a possible D gene is TRBD1 (6 bases). Germline values: CDR1 SGDLS, CDR2 YYNGEE. The CDR3 is made up of 14 amino acids. The ends were cut back, 0 bases at V and 2 bases at J, with 8 bases in the middle. CDR3 sequence reads: CASSVAGGNYGYTF. The CDR3 DNA reads TGTGCCAGCAGCGTAGCGGGGGGCAACTATGGCTACACCTTC.

This clone has only one observation. The chain joins TRBV18 to TRBJ1-2; D call uncertain. The germline CDR1 and CDR2 sequences are KGHSH and LQKENI. The V and J ends lost 6 bases and 7 bases respectively, with 12 bases between them. The CDR3 has 12 amino acids. This CDR3 reads CASSETTGGYTF. The CDR3 DNA reads as TGTGCCAGCTCGGAAACTACCGGTGGCTACACCTTC.

The chain combines TRBV28 with TRBJ1-5, with D possibly being TRBD1 (6 bases). CDR1 is MDHEN, CDR2 SYDVKM, per germline. The length of the CDR3 is 17 residues. The germline V and J ends were trimmed by 5 bases and 0 bases, with 17 bases remaining between them. CDR3 amino acids: CASSATQGKVSNQPQHF. Here the CDR3 DNA reads TGTGCCAGCAGTGCTACCCAGGGGAAGGTTAGCAATCAGCCCCAGCATTTT.

The chain employs TRBV11-3 and TRBJ2-1, with D perhaps TRBD1 (5 bases). This CDR3 region has 15 residues. From germline, CDR1 is SGHNT and CDR2 YENEEA. V was clipped by 5 bases and J by 6 bases, with 17 bases between them. CDR3 sequence reads: CASSHGGQGFNEQFF. The CDR3 nucleotides are TGTGCCAGCAGCCATGGCGGCCAGGGCTTCAATGAGCAGTTCTTC. Complete variable domain (other parts from reference TRBV11-3 and TRBJ2-1): EAGVVQSPRYKIIEKKQPVAFWCNPISGHNTLYWYLQNLGQGPELLIRYENEEAVDDSQLPKDRFSAERLKGVDSTLKIQPAELGDSAVYLCASSHGGQGFNEQFFGPGTRLTVL.

The V gene is TRBV7-2, the J gene TRBJ2-3; perhaps TRBD1 as D (5 bases). Looked up from germline, CDR1 is SGHTA and CDR2 is FQGNSA. Trimming left V 3 bases short and J 4 bases short, with 8 bases between. The CDR3 has 13 residues. Here the CDR3 reads CASSFVQADTQYF. CDR3 DNA: TGTGCCAGCAGCTTTGTACAGGCAGATACGCAGTATTTT.